This T cell receptor (beta chain) was recovered during a study of OX40 agonist ivuxolimab in advanced cancers. About the investigation overall: Ivuxolimab was an agonistic, fully human IgG2 monoclonal antibody directed against OX40 (CD134), a costimulatory receptor. Patients were allowed to have had prior anti-PD-1, anti-PD-L1 or anti-CTLA-4 therapy, and approximately 39% of the dose-escalation patients had been treated with checkpoint inhibitors. The paper covers the monotherapy dose-escalation part of the phase I ivuxolimab trial, which included N ≈ 57 patients. Of the roughly 52 dose-escalation patients, hepatocellular carcinoma was present in roughly 19, melanoma in roughly 15, renal cell carcinoma in 9 and head and neck cancer in 9. Peripheral TCRbeta sequencing was intended to test whether TCR sequence diversity was altered and clonal T-cell expansion was caused by ivuxolimab. Partial responses were achieved by three dose-escalation patients, of whom one had hepatocellular carcinoma and two had cutaneous melanoma. In the dose-escalation cohort, 75% to 90% of patients were male, and the mean age was roughly 56 years with a range of roughly 20 to 79. Intravenous ivuxolimab was administered to patients every 2 weeks at six dose levels: 0.01, 0.1, 0.3, 1.5, 3 and 10 mg/kg.

Beyond this particular receptor, the publication reports: In the 0.1-3.0 mg/kg groups, partial responders had among the lowest normalized peripheral clonal expansion, particularly in CD8+ T cells. On average, CD8+ T cells showed more expanded clones than CD4+ T cells after ivuxolimab. Low levels of normalized T-cell clonal expansion were also seen in some nonresponding patients. Which antigens the clonally expanded peripheral T cells were specific for was not determined. At doses from 0.1 to 3.0 mg/kg, clonal expansion was seen in both CD4+ and CD8+ blood T cells between baseline and week 6.

Per the germline V gene (reference sequence), GTSNPN is the CDR1 and SVGIG is the CDR2. From its cysteine to its phenylalanine, the CDR3 spans 15 amino acids. Only the CDR3 region is kept as DNA, spanning 45 bases read in frame from base 1. V drops 3 bases and J drops 0 bases, leaving 12 bases in between. This clone was detected only once. Its target antigen remains unknown. One base away there is no much larger clone; base qualities are not given. Genomic DNA was extracted from sorted cells for sequencing of the TCRbeta CDR3 region. TCRbeta CDR3 regions were sequenced using the immunoSEQ Assay. This is the immuneACCESS table as TCRdb keeps it, with only in-frame sequences that have V and J called. A part of the clones is gone; compared with another copy, unresolved V genes explain less than half, and the rest is unexplained. The sample yields around 92,000 clones; about 92% were counted once. The biggest ten clones account for over 0.2% of the sample.

Patients with a history of autoimmune disease or receiving systemic immunosuppression were excluded from the trial. Peripheral blood for TCR sequencing was collected from all dose cohorts at baseline, on cycle 4 day 1, and on cycle 7 day 1. Samples were obtained from an open-label, multicenter, first-in-human phase I dose-escalation trial of ivuxolimab. Adults with locally advanced or metastatic melanoma, renal cell carcinoma, hepatocellular carcinoma or head and neck squamous cell carcinoma were enrolled in the trial. Before TCR sequencing, CD4+ T cells and CD8+ T cells from peripheral blood were sorted into separate populations.

In this chain, TRBV30 is recombined with TRBJ2-4, with the D gene not clear enough to name. The TCR sequence derives from an adult with an advanced solid tumor such as melanoma, head and neck, liver or kidney cancer. The sample was CD4+ or CD8+ T cells sorted from blood, taken in a trial of the OX40 agonist ivuxolimab. The encoded CDR3 is CAWSRRLLAKNIQYF. The bases read TGTGCCTGGAGCCGAAGACTGCTAGCCAAAAACATTCAGTACTTC.